The sequence of this T cell receptor beta chain was determined in a study of T cells in Graves' hyperthyroidism and ophthalmopathy. Participants, patients aged 18 to 65, had newly diagnosed hyperthyroidism with a duration under 2 months. This clonotype appeared a few times. Amplified TCR beta CDR3 regions came from RNA transcripts. The HTBI set primed first-round TCR CDR3 RT-PCR. TCRdb re-called the multiplex PCR reads with MiXCR, one entry per CDR3 protein. The table has 300,000 to 450,000 distinct CDR3 sequences, around 25% seen once. CDR3 size: 14 residues. The V and J ends lost 4 bases and 5 bases, in that order; junction bases with no gene match: 6. Germline values: CDR1 SGHNT, CDR2 YYREEE (reference sequence).

Sequences were obtained from blood. The chain joins TRBV5-4 to TRBJ2-7; 10 bases are a match to TRBD1. The sequence was obtained from a man aged 50-59 years with Graves' hyperthyroidism. The CDR3 DNA sequence: TGTGCCAGCAGCCAGGGACAGGGGAGGAACGAGCAGTACTTC. It encodes CASSQGQGRNEQYF.